These 11 T cell receptor beta chains were sequenced from one sample in a study of T cell repertoires in cytomegalovirus infection. TCRdb re-derived calls from the reads in MiXCR, one entry per CDR3 protein. In the table there are over 250,000 distinct CDR3 sequences, roughly 25% of which are singletons. The sequencing sample was made of PBMCs. The source is a human donor in good health (CMV status not recorded). Some clones in this sample may be carry-over from other donors' samples.

This clonotype was seen more than once but under ten times. CDR3 nucleotides: TGTGCCAGCAGCTTGGGAGCGGGCATTGCCTACGAGCAGTACTTC. This sequence encodes CASSLGAGIAYEQYF. V usage is TRBV5-6 and J usage is TRBJ2-7; D might be TRBD2 (6 bases). Trimming removed 0 bases from V and 2 bases from J, with 12 bases in between. Germline V gives CDR1 SGHDT, CDR2 YYEEEE. This CDR3 has 15 amino acids.

V and J are TRBV13 and TRBJ2-1, with unresolved D. This CDR3 has 14 amino acids. Germline loops: CDR1 PRHDT, CDR2 FYEKMQ (reference sequence). V lost 1 base, J lost 8 bases, and 12 bases lay in between. This chain's CDR3 is CASSLVVGWDEQFF. The CDR3 region has the DNA TGTGCCAGCAGCTTAGTGGTCGGCTGGGATGAGCAGTTCTTC.

The rearrangement uses TRBV12-3 or TRBV12-4 and TRBJ1-1; a weak D match, TRBD1 (5 bases). V dropped 6 bases and J dropped 11 bases, with 13 bases sitting between them. This CDR3 contains 11 residues. CDR3 DNA: TGTGCCAGCAGACCACGGGAGGGGGCTTTCTTT. Protein sequence: CASRPREGAFF.

This clonotype was counted a few times. The CDR3 coding sequence is TGTGCCAGCAGTGGTTTTAGCGGGGAAGAGACCCAGTACTTC. This codes for CASSGFSGEETQYF. The rearrangement links TRBV2 to TRBJ2-5, with 8 bases lining up with TRBD2. CDR1 and CDR2 (germline): SNHLY, FYNNEI. CDR3 size: 14 residues. The junction had 4 bases not matched to a gene; V was cut back by 4 bases and J by 3 bases. Variable domain in full (rest from reference TRBV2 and TRBJ2-5): EPEVTQTPSHQVTQMGQEVILRCVPISNHLYFYWYRQILGQKVEFLVSFYNNEISEKSEIFDDQFSVERPDGSNFTLKIRSTKLEDSAMYFCASSGFSGEETQYFGPGTRLLVL.

In this sample, this clonotype turned up many times. The chain joins TRBV7-8 to TRBJ2-2; D unclear. Germline CDR1 reads SGHVS; CDR2 reads FQNEAQ. V dropped 5 bases and J dropped 7 bases, with 8 bases sitting between them. The length of the CDR3 is 12 residues. CDR3: CASSPDDGELFF. The CDR3 DNA sequence: TGTGCCAGCAGCCCGGATGACGGGGAGCTGTTTTTT.

The chain couples TRBV28 to TRBJ1-4; the D gene is possibly TRBD1 (5 bases). The CDR3 is made up of 12 amino acids. V was clipped by 5 bases and J by 14 bases, with 15 bases between them. Germline CDR1 and CDR2: MDHEN and SYDVKM. DNA of the CDR3: TGTGCCAGCAGTAGAGGGGCCGCGGGTCTGTTTTTT. This codes for CASSRGAAGLFF. The full variable domain, with the rest looked up from reference TRBV28 and TRBJ1-4, is DVKVTQSSRYLVKRTGEKVFLECVQDMDHENMFWYRQDPGLGLRLIYFSYDVKMKEKGDIPEGYSVSREKKERFSLILESASTNQTSMYLCASSRGAAGLFFGSGTQLSVL.

This chain connects TRBV28 to TRBJ2-7, with D perhaps TRBD1 (6 bases). Germline V gene sequence: CDR1 MDHEN, CDR2 SYDVKM. The ends were cut back, 5 bases at V and 2 bases at J, with 13 bases in the middle. This CDR3 is built from 14 residues. This CDR3 reads CASSPRTDPYEQYF. The CDR3 region has the DNA TGTGCCAGCAGTCCCAGGACAGACCCCTACGAGCAGTACTTC.

The chain recombines TRBV19 with TRBJ2-1; 11 bases agree with TRBD2. V dropped 5 bases and J dropped 3; count of bases not matched to a gene: 24. The CDR3 is 22 residues long. Germline CDR1 and CDR2: LNHDA and SQIVND (reference sequence). CDR3 coding DNA: TGTGCCAGTAGTCTTTACCGACCGACTAGCGGGGTAGTATTATTCTTCTACAATGAGCAGTTCTTC. Its protein is CASSLYRPTSGVVLFFYNEQFF.

This clonotype was counted a few times. The chain combines TRBV7-2 with TRBJ2-7; D not certain. CDR1 and CDR2 from the germline V gene are SGHTA and FQGNSA. V gave up 2 bases and J gave up 0 bases, with 8 bases separating them. The CDR3 spans 14 residues. CDR3 DNA sequence: TGTGCCAGCAGCTTAACGTACAGCTCCTACGAGCAGTACTTC. The encoded protein is CASSLTYSSYEQYF.

The rearrangement joins TRBV15 to TRBJ1-5; 8 nucleotides match TRBD1. V lost 0 bases and J lost 3; bases outside the gene matches: 4. CDR3 size: 16 residues. Germline assignment: CDR1 LNHNV and CDR2 YYDKDF (reference sequence). CDR3 in DNA: TGTGCCACCAGCAGAGATCTGGGACAGGTCAATCAGCCCCAGCATTTT. This gives the protein CATSRDLGQVNQPQHF.

This clonotype was found a few times. The V call is TRBV19, the J call TRBJ1-1, with 8 nucleotides matching TRBD1. V was clipped by 4 bases and J by 0 bases; unmatched bases: 4. There are 15 residues in the CDR3. Germline values: CDR1 LNHDA, CDR2 SQIVND (reference sequence). The CDR3 region is CASSTTGGLNTEAFF. The CDR3 DNA follows: TGTGCCAGTAGTACCACAGGGGGTCTGAACACTGAAGCTTTCTTT.